The rows below give T cell receptor beta chains drawn from one sample of a study of beta chain features in type 1 diabetes. This table comes from immunoSEQ multiplex PCR, and its TCRdb copy is limited to in-frame clones, with some not included. In the table there are 250,000 to 350,000 clones, approximately 16% of which are singletons. Sequencing was done on a sample of naive CD4+ T cells from blood. The receptors here all came from a man aged 18 to 35 with type 1 diabetes. The CDR3 runs from the conserved cysteine through the conserved F or W. Fields, in order: clone size, D gene, J gene, V gene, CDR3 protein, CDR3 DNA. A D gene is named only where the DNA matches it firmly. Size is stated for part of the rows, as once, few or many counts, or as a class when the clone is expanded.

clone size: few; D gene: .; J gene: TRBJ2-7; V gene: TRBV14; CDR3 protein: CASSPARRRSLYEQYF; CDR3 DNA: TGTGCCAGCAGCCCAGCGAGGAGACGGTCCCTCTACGAGCAGTACTTC
clone size: .; D gene: TRBD1; J gene: TRBJ1-2; V gene: TRBV4-3; CDR3 protein: CASSQLSGQGNYGYTF; CDR3 DNA: TGCGCCAGCAGCCAACTATCGGGACAGGGTAACTATGGCTACACCTTC
clone size: few; D gene: TRBD2; J gene: TRBJ2-5; V gene: TRBV9; CDR3 protein: CASSKRGAGLETQYF; CDR3 DNA: TGTGCCAGCAGCAAGCGGGGGGCCGGGTTAGAGACCCAGTACTTC
clone size: few; D gene: .; J gene: TRBJ2-7; V gene: TRBV29-1; CDR3 protein: CSVVAGLYEQYF; CDR3 DNA: TGCAGCGTGGTTGCGGGGCTCTACGAGCAGTACTTC
clone size: few; D gene: .; J gene: TRBJ2-7; V gene: TRBV21-1; CDR3 protein: CASSLGQVKEEQYF; CDR3 DNA: TGTGCCAGCAGCCTAGGACAGGTAAAGGAAGAGCAGTACTTC
clone size: .; D gene: .; J gene: TRBJ1-5; V gene: TRBV28; CDR3 protein: CASSLQGPHQPQHF; CDR3 DNA: TGTGCCAGCAGTTTACAGGGTCCCCATCAGCCCCAGCATTTT
clone size: few; D gene: .; J gene: TRBJ2-2; V gene: TRBV27; CDR3 protein: CASSLSRAGNTGELFF; CDR3 DNA: TGTGCCAGCAGTTTATCCAGGGCAGGGAACACCGGGGAGCTGTTTTTT
clone size: .; D gene: .; J gene: TRBJ2-5; V gene: TRBV5-1; CDR3 protein: CASSLSPRQETQYF; CDR3 DNA: TGCGCCAGCAGCTTGTCCCCCCGGCAAGAGACCCAGTACTTC
clone size: .; D gene: .; J gene: TRBJ2-7; V gene: TRBV30; CDR3 protein: CAWRSTESSYEQYF; CDR3 DNA: TGTGCCTGGAGAAGCACTGAGAGCTCCTACGAGCAGTACTTC
clone size: few; D gene: TRBD2; J gene: TRBJ2-3; V gene: TRBV30; CDR3 protein: CAWSVTGGKADTQYF; CDR3 DNA: TGTGCCTGGAGTGTAACGGGAGGGAAGGCAGATACGCAGTATTTT
clone size: .; D gene: TRBD2; J gene: TRBJ2-3; V gene: TRBV7-9; CDR3 protein: CASSLSGGVTDTQYF; CDR3 DNA: TGTGCCAGCAGCTTAAGCGGGGGAGTAACAGATACGCAGTATTTT
clone size: .; D gene: .; J gene: TRBJ2-1; V gene: TRBV18; CDR3 protein: CASSPSRGVLNSYNEQFF; CDR3 DNA: TGTGCCAGCTCACCCTCTCGCGGGGTCCTGAACTCCTACAATGAGCAGTTCTTC
clone size: few; D gene: TRBD2; J gene: TRBJ2-7; V gene: TRBV30; CDR3 protein: CAWWTSGSYEQYF; CDR3 DNA: TGTGCCTGGTGGACTAGCGGGTCCTACGAGCAGTACTTC
clone size: few; D gene: TRBD1; J gene: TRBJ2-5; V gene: TRBV6-5; CDR3 protein: CASSYQTGDLETQYF; CDR3 DNA: TGTGCCAGCAGTTACCAGACAGGGGATTTGGAGACCCAGTACTTC
clone size: .; D gene: .; J gene: TRBJ2-7; V gene: TRBV27; CDR3 protein: CASSGTTSPHEQYF; CDR3 DNA: TGTGCCAGCAGTGGCACGACTAGTCCCCACGAGCAGTACTTC
clone size: few; D gene: TRBD1; J gene: TRBJ2-7; V gene: TRBV5-1; CDR3 protein: CASSLPQGAKEQYF; CDR3 DNA: TGCGCCAGCAGCTTGCCCCAGGGGGCCAAAGAGCAGTACTTC
clone size: once; D gene: .; J gene: TRBJ2-5; V gene: TRBV5-1; CDR3 protein: CASSSIAGTEETQYF; CDR3 DNA: TGCGCCAGCAGCTCTATTGCAGGAACCGAAGAGACCCAGTACTTC
clone size: few; D gene: .; J gene: TRBJ2-7; V gene: TRBV18; CDR3 protein: CASSINVGHSHHEQYF; CDR3 DNA: TGTGCCAGCTCCATCAATGTGGGGCACTCCCACCACGAGCAGTACTTC
clone size: .; D gene: .; J gene: TRBJ2-5; V gene: TRBV5-1; CDR3 protein: CASTHPSEAVGTQYF; CDR3 DNA: TGCGCCAGCACCCATCCCAGCGAAGCGGTAGGGACCCAGTACTTC
clone size: few; D gene: TRBD1; J gene: TRBJ1-2; V gene: TRBV7-9; CDR3 protein: CASSLRQGDHGYTF; CDR3 DNA: TGTGCCAGCAGCTTACGACAGGGAGATCATGGCTACACCTTC
clone size: few; D gene: TRBD1; J gene: TRBJ1-2; V gene: TRBV7-8; CDR3 protein: CASSLEQGVYGYTF; CDR3 DNA: TGTGCCAGCAGCTTAGAACAGGGGGTCTATGGCTACACCTTC
clone size: .; D gene: TRBD1; J gene: TRBJ1-6; V gene: TRBV6-5; CDR3 protein: CASSSTGKYSPLHF; CDR3 DNA: TGTGCCAGCAGTTCGACAGGGAAGTATTCACCCCTCCACTTT
clone size: few; D gene: .; J gene: TRBJ2-7; V gene: TRBV28; CDR3 protein: CASSSPTGVHEQYF; CDR3 DNA: TGTGCCAGCAGTTCCCCCACCGGGGTCCACGAGCAGTACTTC
clone size: few; D gene: .; J gene: TRBJ2-2; V gene: TRBV12-5; CDR3 protein: CASGLTANTGELFF; CDR3 DNA: TGTGCTAGTGGTTTGACAGCGAACACCGGGGAGCTGTTTTTT
clone size: .; D gene: .; J gene: TRBJ1-1; V gene: TRBV4-3; CDR3 protein: CASSQGVRTMNTEAFF; CDR3 DNA: TGCGCCAGCAGCCAAGGGGTCAGGACAATGAACACTGAAGCTTTCTTT
clone size: few; D gene: TRBD2; J gene: TRBJ2-1; V gene: TRBV7-9; CDR3 protein: CASSTRGVQYNEQFF; CDR3 DNA: TGTGCCAGCAGCACCCGGGGGGTCCAATACAATGAGCAGTTCTTC
clone size: few; D gene: TRBD2; J gene: TRBJ2-7; V gene: TRBV9; CDR3 protein: CASSEASGLDLPYEQYF; CDR3 DNA: TGTGCCAGCAGCGAGGCCTCGGGACTAGATCTCCCCTACGAGCAGTACTTC
clone size: .; D gene: TRBD2; J gene: TRBJ2-7; V gene: TRBV5-5; CDR3 protein: CASSWGLAGEYEQYF; CDR3 DNA: TGTGCCAGCAGCTGGGGATTAGCGGGAGAGTACGAGCAGTACTTC
clone size: .; D gene: TRBD1; J gene: TRBJ1-4; V gene: TRBV27; CDR3 protein: CASSSLDRGRRNEKLFF; CDR3 DNA: TGTGCCAGCAGTTCCCTGGACAGGGGACGCCGTAATGAAAAACTGTTTTTT
clone size: few; D gene: .; J gene: TRBJ1-1; V gene: TRBV6-5; CDR3 protein: CASSYAAVGNTEAFF; CDR3 DNA: TGTGCCAGCAGTTACGCCGCGGTTGGCAACACTGAAGCTTTCTTT
clone size: few; D gene: .; J gene: TRBJ1-1; V gene: TRBV2; CDR3 protein: CASPREGVNTEAFF; CDR3 DNA: TGTGCCAGCCCAAGGGAGGGGGTGAACACTGAAGCTTTCTTT
clone size: .; D gene: .; J gene: TRBJ1-5; V gene: TRBV4-1; CDR3 protein: CASSQIFRTLSNQPQHF; CDR3 DNA: TGCGCCAGCAGCCAAATCTTTCGGACTCTTAGCAATCAGCCCCAGCATTTT
clone size: .; D gene: TRBD2; J gene: TRBJ2-1; V gene: TRBV7-8; CDR3 protein: CASGLRGRAYNEQFF; CDR3 DNA: TGTGCCAGCGGATTACGAGGGAGGGCCTACAATGAGCAGTTCTTC
clone size: few; D gene: TRBD1; J gene: TRBJ2-7; V gene: TRBV6-6; CDR3 protein: CATKTGQGTYEQYF; CDR3 DNA: TGTGCCACGAAAACGGGACAGGGGACTTACGAGCAGTACTTC
clone size: few; D gene: .; J gene: TRBJ1-4; V gene: TRBV18; CDR3 protein: CASSRPGATNEKLFF; CDR3 DNA: TGTGCCAGCTCCCGCCCGGGGGCAACTAATGAAAAACTGTTTTTT
clone size: few; D gene: .; J gene: TRBJ2-7; V gene: TRBV28; CDR3 protein: CASRALAASNSYEQYF; CDR3 DNA: TGTGCCAGCAGGGCCTTAGCAGCTTCCAACTCCTACGAGCAGTACTTC
clone size: .; D gene: .; J gene: TRBJ2-3; V gene: TRBV4-3; CDR3 protein: CASSQGHGADTQYF; CDR3 DNA: TGCGCCAGCAGCCAAGGACATGGCGCAGATACGCAGTATTTT
clone size: .; D gene: .; J gene: TRBJ1-2; V gene: TRBV19; CDR3 protein: CASSRDRPYGYTF; CDR3 DNA: TGTGCCAGTAGTCGCGACAGACCTTATGGCTACACCTTC
clone size: few; D gene: .; J gene: TRBJ2-2; V gene: TRBV15; CDR3 protein: CATSRGGRTTGELFF; CDR3 DNA: TGTGCCACCAGCAGAGGAGGCAGGACTACCGGGGAGCTGTTTTTT
clone size: .; D gene: .; J gene: TRBJ2-2; V gene: TRBV28; CDR3 protein: CASSLHGIRGELFF; CDR3 DNA: TGTGCCAGCAGTTTACACGGGATCCGTGGGGAGCTGTTTTTT
clone size: few; D gene: .; J gene: TRBJ2-3; V gene: TRBV5-1; CDR3 protein: CASSFGSGSTDTQYF; CDR3 DNA: TGCGCCAGCAGCTTCGGGTCAGGGAGCACAGATACGCAGTATTTT
clone size: .; D gene: TRBD1; J gene: TRBJ1-2; V gene: TRBV6-6; CDR3 protein: CASSYAGQGYGYTF; CDR3 DNA: TGTGCCAGCAGTTACGCGGGACAGGGCTATGGCTACACCTTC
clone size: few; D gene: TRBD1; J gene: TRBJ1-2; V gene: TRBV19; CDR3 protein: CASSAVQGTYGYTF; CDR3 DNA: TGTGCCAGTAGTGCCGTACAGGGGACCTATGGCTACACCTTC
clone size: few; D gene: .; J gene: TRBJ1-5; V gene: TRBV6-5; CDR3 protein: CASSFQGYEPQHF; CDR3 DNA: TGTGCCAGCAGTTTCCAGGGGTACGAGCCCCAGCATTTT
clone size: .; D gene: TRBD1; J gene: TRBJ1-1; V gene: TRBV19; CDR3 protein: CASSGQGAGTEAFF; CDR3 DNA: TGTGCCAGTAGTGGACAGGGGGCTGGCACTGAAGCTTTCTTT
clone size: .; D gene: TRBD2; J gene: TRBJ2-7; V gene: TRBV28; CDR3 protein: CASRNYGTSGTSSYEQYF; CDR3 DNA: TGTGCCAGCAGGAACTACGGGACTAGCGGGACGAGCTCCTACGAGCAGTACTTC
clone size: few; D gene: TRBD1; J gene: TRBJ1-1; V gene: TRBV6-5; CDR3 protein: CASRGPPGGRTEAFF; CDR3 DNA: TGTGCCAGCAGAGGCCCCCCAGGGGGAAGAACTGAAGCTTTCTTT
clone size: .; D gene: TRBD2; J gene: TRBJ2-1; V gene: TRBV28; CDR3 protein: CASTEREGEKNEQFF; CDR3 DNA: TGTGCCAGCACTGAGCGGGAGGGCGAAAAGAATGAGCAGTTCTTC
clone size: few; D gene: .; J gene: TRBJ2-7; V gene: TRBV4-3; CDR3 protein: CASSQDLAGKKQYF; CDR3 DNA: TGCGCCAGCAGCCAAGATCTGGCAGGGAAAAAGCAGTACTTC
clone size: .; D gene: .; J gene: TRBJ1-1; V gene: TRBV29-1; CDR3 protein: CSVTRVLGTEAFF; CDR3 DNA: TGCAGCGTCACCAGGGTTCTAGGCACTGAAGCTTTCTTT
clone size: .; D gene: .; J gene: TRBJ2-5; V gene: TRBV9; CDR3 protein: CASSLLPTSFQETQYF; CDR3 DNA: TGTGCCAGCAGTTTGTTACCAACGAGCTTCCAAGAGACCCAGTACTTC
clone size: few; D gene: .; J gene: TRBJ2-4; V gene: TRBV6-5; CDR3 protein: CASSPLGQRYTYF; CDR3 DNA: TGTGCCAGCAGTCCCCTTGGACAGCGTTATACGTACTTC
clone size: .; D gene: .; J gene: TRBJ2-1; V gene: TRBV21-1; CDR3 protein: CASIQGRGCNEQFF; CDR3 DNA: TGTGCCAGTATACAGGGGAGAGGATGCAATGAGCAGTTCTTC
clone size: few; D gene: .; J gene: TRBJ1-1; V gene: TRBV30; CDR3 protein: CAWSIQGRTEAFF; CDR3 DNA: TGTGCCTGGAGTATCCAGGGTCGGACTGAAGCTTTCTTT
clone size: few; D gene: .; J gene: TRBJ2-5; V gene: TRBV28; CDR3 protein: CASSLFFGGRGRETQYF; CDR3 DNA: TGTGCCAGCAGTTTATTTTTCGGTGGTAGGGGTAGAGAGACCCAGTACTTC
clone size: few; D gene: .; J gene: TRBJ2-3; V gene: TRBV25-1; CDR3 protein: CASSGEGDPQYF; CDR3 DNA: TGTGCCAGCAGTGGGGAGGGGGACCCGCAGTATTTT
clone size: .; D gene: .; J gene: TRBJ2-2; V gene: TRBV7-9; CDR3 protein: CASSFSGTGELFF; CDR3 DNA: TGTGCCAGCAGCTTTTCGGGCACCGGGGAGCTGTTTTTT
clone size: .; D gene: TRBD2; J gene: TRBJ2-3; V gene: TRBV4-2; CDR3 protein: CASSERPGTSGTDTQYF; CDR3 DNA: TGTGCCAGCAGCGAGCGACCCGGGACTAGCGGCACAGATACGCAGTATTTT
clone size: .; D gene: .; J gene: TRBJ2-2; V gene: TRBV28; CDR3 protein: CASKRFGGAGGELFF; CDR3 DNA: TGTGCCAGCAAGAGGTTCGGAGGGGCTGGCGGGGAGCTGTTTTTT
clone size: few; D gene: TRBD1; J gene: TRBJ2-1; V gene: TRBV30; CDR3 protein: CAWTGGFFYNEQFF; CDR3 DNA: TGTGCCTGGACAGGGGGCTTTTTCTACAATGAGCAGTTCTTC